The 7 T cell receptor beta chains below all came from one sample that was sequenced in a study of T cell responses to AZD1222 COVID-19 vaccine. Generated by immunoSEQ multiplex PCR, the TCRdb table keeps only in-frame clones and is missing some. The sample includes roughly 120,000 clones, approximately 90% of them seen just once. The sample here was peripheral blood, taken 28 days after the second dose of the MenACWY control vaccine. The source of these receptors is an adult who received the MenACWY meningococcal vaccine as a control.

The CDR3 loop reads CASSESRGVTEAFF. The DNA of the CDR3 is TGTGCCAGCAGTGAATCAAGGGGTGTCACTGAAGCTTTCTTT. This rearrangement joins TRBV6-1 to TRBJ1-1; D perhaps matches TRBD1 (5 bases). The CDR3 has 14 amino acids. Germline-derived CDR1 and CDR2 are MNHNS and SASEGT. V gave up 2 bases and J gave up 4 bases, with 11 bases separating them.

The DNA for the CDR3 is TGTGCCAGTAGTATAGCTCCCGGTTCTGAAGCTTTCTTT. Translated, it gives CASSIAPGSEAFF. The rearrangement joins TRBV19 to TRBJ1-1, with D unclear. The length of the CDR3 is 13 residues. Germline V gene lookup returns CDR1 LNHDA and CDR2 SQIVND (reference sequence). V dropped 1 base and J dropped 6 bases, with 9 bases sitting between them. The full variable domain, completed using reference TRBV19 and TRBJ1-1, is DGGITQSPKYLFRKEGQNVTLSCEQNLNHDAMYWYRQDPGQGLRLIYYSQIVNDFQKGDIAEGYSVSREKKESFPLTVTSAQKNPTAFYLCASSIAPGSEAFFGQGTRLTVV.

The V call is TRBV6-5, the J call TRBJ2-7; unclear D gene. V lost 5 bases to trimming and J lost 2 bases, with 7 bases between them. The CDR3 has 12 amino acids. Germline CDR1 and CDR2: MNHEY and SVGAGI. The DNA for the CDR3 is TGTGCCAGCAGTACCTTGACCTACGAGCAGTACGTC. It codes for CASSTLTYEQYV.

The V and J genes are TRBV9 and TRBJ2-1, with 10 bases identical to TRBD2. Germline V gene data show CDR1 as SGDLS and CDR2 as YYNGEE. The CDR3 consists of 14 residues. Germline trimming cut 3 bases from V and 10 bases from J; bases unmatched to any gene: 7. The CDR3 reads CASSGSGGSGEQFF. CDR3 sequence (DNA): TGTGCCAGCAGCGGTAGCGGGGGGTCGGGCGAGCAGTTCTTC.

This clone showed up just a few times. The CDR3 sequence is CASRTASSYNSPLHF. For the CDR3, the DNA is TGTGCCAGCAGAACAGCAAGCTCCTATAATTCACCCCTCCACTTT. The rearrangement joins TRBV27 to TRBJ1-6; D gene ambiguous. Germline assignment: CDR1 MNHEY and CDR2 SMNVEV (reference sequence). This CDR3 contains 15 residues. Trimming pared 6 bases from V and 0 bases from J, leaving 9 bases between.

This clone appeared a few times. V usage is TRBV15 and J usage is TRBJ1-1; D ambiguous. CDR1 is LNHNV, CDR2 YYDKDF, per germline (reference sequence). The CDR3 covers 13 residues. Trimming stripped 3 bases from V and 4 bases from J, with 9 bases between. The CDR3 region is CATSSGWATEAFF. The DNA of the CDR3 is TGTGCCACCAGCAGTGGGTGGGCCACTGAAGCTTTCTTT.

The CDR3 DNA reads TGTGCCAGCAGCCTAACCGGATCACCCAGGGCTCCCGATACGCAGTATTTT. Its translation is CASSLTGSPRAPDTQYF. The chain links TRBV7-8 to TRBJ2-3; D is perhaps TRBD1 (5 bases). Trimming pared 5 bases from V and 6 bases from J, leaving 24 bases between. The length of the CDR3 is 17 residues. CDR1 SGHVS and CDR2 FQNEAQ come from the germline V gene.